The 32 T cell receptor beta chains below all came from one sample that was sequenced in a study of cytomegalovirus exposure and HLA in healthy donors. The PCR made use of 60 Vbeta and 13 Jbeta primers. Some clones are missing from TCRdb's copy, which holds only in-frame ones; the method was immunoSEQ multiplex PCR. In the table there are around 150,000 clones, more than 80% of which are singletons. Sequencing input: PBMCs. Receptors were obtained from a woman in her thirties or forties in good health and CMV-seropositive.

This sequence joins TRBV5-5 and TRBJ2-5, with 7 bases matching TRBD1. V was pared by 4 bases and J by 4 bases, with 7 bases of the junction left unmatched. The germline gives CDR1 SGHKS, CDR2 YYEKEE (reference sequence). The CDR3 is 14 amino acids. CDR3 DNA: TGTGCCAGCAGCCAACCAGGGGGTCGAGAGACCCAGTACTTC. Encoded protein: CASSQPGGRETQYF.

CDR3 sequence reads: CASSQDLAAGELFF. CDR3 nucleotide sequence: TGTGCCAGCAGCCAAGATCTGGCGGCCGGGGAGCTGTTTTTT. The chain links TRBV4-2 to TRBJ2-2; D unclear. Germline CDR1 reads LGHNA; CDR2 reads YNFKEQ. With 0 bases removed from V and 6 bases from J, the gap between germline ends came to 8 bases. The length of the CDR3 is 14 residues.

The genes are TRBV5-6 and TRBJ1-3, with unresolved D. Trimming shortened V by 0 bases and J by 0 bases, and 7 bases separated the two germline ends. The length of the CDR3 is 15 residues. Germline lookup yields CDR1 SGHDT and CDR2 YYEEEE. CDR3 coding DNA: TGTGCCAGCAGCTTGGCCGTCCTCTCTGGAAACACCATATATTTT. This encodes CASSLAVLSGNTIYF.

This clone was detected only a few times. This chain links TRBV6-1 with TRBJ2-5, with D unclear. Germline assignment: CDR1 MNHNS and CDR2 SASEGT. CDR3 length equals 12 residues. Trimming took 0 bases from V and 6 from J, leaving 5 bases between them. CDR3 residues: CASSEARKTQYF. In DNA form, the CDR3 reads TGTGCCAGCAGTGAAGCGAGGAAGACCCAGTACTTC.

The sample holds one count of this clone. The rearrangement joins TRBV6-6 to TRBJ1-1, with TRBD1 identical over 7 bases. CDR3 length: 15 residues. Germline assignment: CDR1 MNHNY and CDR2 SVGAGI (reference sequence). J was trimmed by 5 bases and V by 3 bases; bases with no gene match: 9. The CDR3 here is CASSYSTRGTTEAFF. The CDR3, as DNA: TGTGCCAGCAGTTATTCGACCAGGGGGACGACTGAAGCTTTCTTT.

The chain is built from TRBV9 and TRBJ1-2; TRBD1 is a possible D gene (6 bases). Trimming shortened V by 0 bases and J by 5 bases, and 14 bases separated the two germline ends. Germline V gene data show CDR1 as SGDLS and CDR2 as YYNGEE. The CDR3 is 15 amino acids. CDR3 in amino acids: CASSVALQGEYGYTF. The CDR3 nucleotides read TGTGCCAGCAGCGTAGCTCTACAGGGCGAATATGGCTACACCTTC.

The chain combines TRBV5-1 with TRBJ2-3, with D possibly TRBD1 on 5 matching bases. Looked up from germline, CDR1 is SGHRS and CDR2 is YFSETQ. The CDR3 totals 15 residues. V was cut by 2 bases and J by 3 bases, with 13 bases left in between. CDR3 sequence reads: CASSLDSVGTDTQYF. DNA for the CDR3: TGCGCCAGCAGCTTAGACAGTGTGGGGACAGATACGCAGTATTTT.

The chain has TRBV7-9 and TRBJ1-2, with D maybe TRBD1 (5 bases). Looked up from germline, CDR1 is SEHNR and CDR2 is FQNEAQ (reference sequence). With 1 base removed from V and 8 bases from J, the gap between germline ends came to 11 bases. The CDR3 totals 13 residues. For the CDR3, the DNA is TGTGCCAGCAGCTTAGAAGGGGCAGAGGGCTACACCTTC. It codes for CASSLEGAEGYTF.

This clone has a handful of counts. The rearrangement links TRBV28 to TRBJ2-7; D perhaps matches TRBD2 (6 bases). Germline CDR1 is MDHEN and CDR2 is SYDVKM. Trimming pared 4 bases from V and 0 bases from J, leaving 10 bases between. The CDR3 has 14 amino acids. CDR3 region: CASSSHSGSYEQYF. The CDR3 region has the DNA TGTGCCAGCAGTTCTCATAGCGGCTCCTACGAGCAGTACTTC.

The V call is TRBV5-1, the J call TRBJ1-6; 8 bases are shared with TRBD1. The CDR3 covers 14 residues. Germline CDR1 SGHRS, CDR2 YFSETQ. V dropped 3 bases and J dropped 5; count of bases not matched to a gene: 1. The CDR3 coding sequence is TGCGCCAGCAGCTCGGGACAGGATAATTCACCCCTCCACTTT. It encodes CASSSGQDNSPLHF.

The rearrangement links TRBV29-1 to TRBJ2-5, with TRBD2 identical over 11 bases. CDR3 size: 19 residues. Germline assignment: CDR1 SQVTM and CDR2 ANQGSEA. J lost 3 bases, V lost 6 bases, and 21 bases had no gene match. CDR3 region: CSVGGRLAGGPKVEETQYF. CDR3 in DNA: TGCAGCGTGGGGGGGAGATTAGCGGGAGGGCCTAAGGTAGAAGAGACCCAGTACTTC.

The gene calls are TRBV14 and TRBJ2-7; D perhaps matches TRBD2 (5 bases). CDR3 length equals 12 residues. Germline V gene lookup returns CDR1 SGHDN and CDR2 FVKESK. Trimming pared 4 bases from V and 4 bases from J, leaving 8 bases between. The CDR3 here is CASSPSGYEQYF. Written as DNA, the CDR3 is TGTGCCAGCAGCCCCTCGGGGTACGAGCAGTACTTC.

The chain couples TRBV19 to TRBJ1-5; TRBD1 matches at 8 bases. This CDR3 comprises 14 residues. Germline values: CDR1 LNHDA, CDR2 SQIVND (reference sequence). Trimming removed 1 base from V and 8 bases from J; junction bases left unmatched: 4. The CDR3 protein is CASSIGQGREPQHF. The CDR3, as DNA: TGTGCCAGTAGTATAGGACAGGGGAGGGAGCCCCAGCATTTT.

This chain uses TRBV19 with TRBJ2-7; TRBD1 is a possible D gene (5 bases). This CDR3 contains 12 residues. Germline V gives CDR1 LNHDA, CDR2 SQIVND (reference sequence). Trimming removed 7 bases from V and 3 bases from J, with 10 bases in between. The CDR3 region is CASKGQNYEQYF. DNA for the CDR3: TGTGCCAGTAAGGGGCAAAACTACGAGCAGTACTTC.

This clone was picked up one time. This rearrangement joins TRBV23-1 to TRBJ2-1; 7 positions match TRBD1. TRBV23-1 qualifies as an ORF whose function is uncertain. V lost 0 bases, J lost 10 bases, and 9 bases stayed unmatched. This CDR3 contains 15 residues. Written as DNA, the CDR3 is TGCGCCAGCAGTCAATCCGTATTCTTGACAGGGGAGCAGTTCTTC. It is translated as CASSQSVFLTGEQFF.

The rearrangement uses TRBV18 and TRBJ2-3; D unclear. The CDR3 sequence is 12 residues long. Deletions cut 6 bases from V and 0 bases from J, with 4 bases between. Germline lookup yields CDR1 KGHSH and CDR2 LQKENI. The DNA for the CDR3 is TGTGCCAGCTCGCGCAGCACAGATACGCAGTATTTT. This sequence encodes CASSRSTDTQYF. Using reference TRBV18 and TRBJ2-3 for the parts outside the CDR3, the full variable domain is NAGVMQNPRHLVRRRGQEARLRCSPMKGHSHVYWYRQLPEEGLKFMVYLQKENIIDESGMPKERFSAEFPKEGPSILRIQQVVRGDSAAYFCASSRSTDTQYFGPGTRLTVL.

The chain links TRBV6-1 to TRBJ1-2, with TRBD1 matching 8 bases. J was trimmed by 8 bases and V by 3 bases; bases with no gene match: 17. CDR1 MNHNS and CDR2 SASEGT come from the germline V gene. This CDR3 spans 17 amino acids. CDR3 in amino acids: CASSDGTGRAWIWGYTF. CDR3 coding DNA: TGTGCCAGCAGTGATGGGACAGGAAGGGCATGGATCTGGGGCTACACCTTC.

V and J are TRBV29-1 and TRBJ1-2; maybe TRBD1 (5 bases). V shed 3 bases and J shed 6 bases, with 8 bases lying between them. This CDR3 is 11 amino acids long. Germline assignment: CDR1 SQVTM and CDR2 ANQGSEA. Written as DNA, the CDR3 is TGCAGCGTTGATCCCAGGGATGGCTACACCTTC. This codes for CSVDPRDGYTF.

The CDR3 is CASSPAGSGELFF. CDR3 bases: TGTGCCAGCAGCCCAGCGGGGTCCGGGGAGCTGTTTTTT. The V call is TRBV7-7, the J call TRBJ2-2, with 7 nucleotides matching TRBD2. From germline, CDR1 is SSHAT and CDR2 FNYEAQ (reference sequence). The CDR3 consists of 13 residues. V trimming: 5 bases; J trimming: 6 bases; junction bases outside the gene matches: 3.

About this clone: At one end the junction does not follow the germline gene, possibly because of a read error. Within the sample, other DNA sequences also encode this same CDR3. V usage is TRBV6-1 and J usage is TRBJ2-3; no clear D gene. This CDR3 contains 13 residues. The germline gives CDR1 MNHNS, CDR2 SASEGT. CDR3 loop: CASSGYSTDTQYF. CDR3 nucleotides: TGTGCCAGCAGTGGATACAGTACAGACACGCAGTATTTT.

In DNA form, the CDR3 reads TGCGCCAGCAGCTTGACAGAGAGCTCCTACGAGCAGTACTTC. Residues: CASSLTESSYEQYF. The chain combines TRBV5-1 with TRBJ2-7; D is unclear. The germline V and J ends were trimmed by 1 base and 0 bases, with 8 bases remaining between them. The CDR3 has 14 residues. Germline loops: CDR1 SGHRS, CDR2 YFSETQ.

The chain joins TRBV6-6 to TRBJ1-4; the D is unclear. V was pared by 7 bases and J by 2 bases, with 8 bases between. The CDR3 covers 13 residues. From germline, CDR1 is MNHNY and CDR2 SVGAGI (reference sequence). The CDR3 spells CASIRETNEKLFF. In DNA form, the CDR3 reads TGTGCCAGCATCCGGGAGACTAATGAAAAACTGTTTTTT.

The V and J genes are TRBV11-2 and TRBJ2-1; the match to TRBD2 covers 8 bases. The V gene's germline CDR1 is SGHAT and CDR2 FQNNGV. There are 18 residues in the CDR3. The V gene end was trimmed by 5 bases and the J gene end by 8 bases; junction bases not matched to a gene: 20. This chain's CDR3 is CASSLPKTGTSKSHEQFF. In DNA form, the CDR3 reads TGTGCCAGCAGCCTGCCAAAAACCGGGACTAGTAAGTCCCATGAGCAGTTCTTC.

The V call is TRBV6-5, the J call TRBJ1-2, with 7 bases lining up with TRBD1. Germline CDR1 and CDR2: MNHEY and SVGAGI. Unmatched junction bases numbered 6, after V lost 7 bases and J lost 4 bases. This CDR3 spans 13 amino acids. In DNA form, the CDR3 reads TGTGCCAGCATTGGACAGGTCGGCTATGGCTACACCTTC. Its protein product is CASIGQVGYGYTF.

J is TRBJ2-3 and V is TRBV28; TRBD1 agrees at 7 bases. The V and J ends lost 5 bases and 4 bases, in that order; junction bases with no gene match: 9. The CDR3 extends over 15 amino acids. CDR1 and CDR2 (germline): MDHEN, SYDVKM. DNA for the CDR3: TGTGCCAGCAGTCCAGGGGGAGTTAGTGCAGATACGCAGTATTTT. This encodes CASSPGGVSADTQYF.

This chain connects TRBV28 to TRBJ2-7; 9 bases are shared with TRBD1. Trimming cost V 5 bases and J 6 bases; bases outside gene matches: 11. From germline, CDR1 is MDHEN and CDR2 SYDVKM. The CDR3 covers 15 residues. CDR3: CASSPGTGMGFEQYF. The CDR3 DNA reads as TGTGCCAGCAGTCCCGGGACAGGGATGGGGTTCGAGCAGTACTTC.

This clone was detected only a few times. The chain has TRBV10-1 and TRBJ1-5; no firm D call. Trimming took 4 bases from V and 8 from J, leaving 30 bases between them. The length of the CDR3 is 19 residues. CDR1 is WNHNN and CDR2 is SYGVQD in the germline V gene (reference sequence). CDR3 loop: CASSGRQITVIAIKEPQHF. For the CDR3, the DNA is TGCGCCAGCAGTGGACGGCAGATTACCGTTATAGCAATCAAGGAGCCCCAGCATTTT.

This clone was recorded only once. V and J are TRBV6-1 and TRBJ1-2; D gene unclear. The V end was cut by 2 bases, the J end by 8 bases, with 3 bases between. From germline, CDR1 is MNHNS and CDR2 SASEGT. This CDR3 spans 10 amino acids. The CDR3 reads CASSERGYTF. Here the CDR3 DNA reads TGTGCCAGCAGTGAACGGGGCTACACCTTC.

The genes are TRBV7-3 and TRBJ2-2, with a tentative D call TRBD1 (6 bases). CDR3 length: 13 amino acids. The ends were cut back, 5 bases at V and 5 bases at J, with 9 bases in the middle. Germline V gives CDR1 SGHTA, CDR2 FQGTGA. For the CDR3, the DNA is TGTGCCAGCAGCCTACAGGGTACCGGGGAGCTGTTTTTT. Amino acids: CASSLQGTGELFF. Together with reference TRBV7-3 and TRBJ2-2, the CDR3 gives the full variable domain: GAGVSQTPSNKVTEKGKYVELRCDPISGHTALYWYRQSLGQGPEFLIYFQGTGAADDSGLPNDRFFAVRPEGSVSTLKIQRTERGDSAVYLCASSLQGTGELFFGEGSRLTVL.

This clone has just a few counts. The chain has TRBV27 and TRBJ2-3; D unresolved. Germline values: CDR1 MNHEY, CDR2 SMNVEV (reference sequence). The V and J ends lost 4 bases and 2 bases respectively, with 4 bases between them. This CDR3 comprises 12 residues. CDR3 residues: CASSSYTDTQYF. The CDR3 nucleotides read TGTGCCAGCAGTTCCTACACAGATACGCAGTATTTT.

The chain recombines TRBV5-1 with TRBJ2-4; the match to TRBD1 covers 9 bases. V shed 2 bases, J shed 7 bases, and the junction held 7 bases outside the gene matches. There are 15 residues in the CDR3. Germline lookup yields CDR1 SGHRS and CDR2 YFSETQ. Here the CDR3 reads CASSLTDRGQNIQYF. CDR3 coding DNA: TGCGCCAGCAGCTTAACGGACAGGGGTCAGAACATTCAGTACTTC.

The chain employs TRBV28 and TRBJ2-7, with D possibly TRBD1 on 6 matching bases. V was pared by 7 bases and J by 4 bases, with 11 bases between. This CDR3 comprises 12 residues. Germline V CDR1 and CDR2: MDHEN, SYDVKM. CDR3 coding DNA: TGTGCCAGCATGGGACAATTATACGAGCAGTACTTC. Its protein is CASMGQLYEQYF.